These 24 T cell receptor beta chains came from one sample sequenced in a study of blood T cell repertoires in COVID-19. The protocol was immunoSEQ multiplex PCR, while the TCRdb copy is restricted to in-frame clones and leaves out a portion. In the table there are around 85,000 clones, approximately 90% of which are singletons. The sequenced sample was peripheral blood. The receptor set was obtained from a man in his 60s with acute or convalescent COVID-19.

The CDR3 sequence: CASRQGDRGLREKLFF. CDR3 nucleotide sequence: TGTGCCAGTAGACAAGGAGACAGGGGGCTACGAGAAAAACTGTTTTTT. The chain recombines TRBV19 with TRBJ1-4, with 10 bases identical to TRBD1. The CDR3 is 16 amino acids. The germline CDR1 and CDR2 sequences are LNHDA and SQIVND (reference sequence). V was pared by 6 bases and J by 8 bases, with 12 bases of the junction left unmatched.

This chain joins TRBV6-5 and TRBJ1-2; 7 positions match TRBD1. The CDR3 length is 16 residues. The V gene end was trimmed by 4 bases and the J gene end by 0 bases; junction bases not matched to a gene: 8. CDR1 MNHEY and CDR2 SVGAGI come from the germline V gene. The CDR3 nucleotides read TGTGCCAGCAGTTCGAGCCGGGACAGACCTAACTATGGCTACACCTTC. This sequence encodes CASSSSRDRPNYGYTF.

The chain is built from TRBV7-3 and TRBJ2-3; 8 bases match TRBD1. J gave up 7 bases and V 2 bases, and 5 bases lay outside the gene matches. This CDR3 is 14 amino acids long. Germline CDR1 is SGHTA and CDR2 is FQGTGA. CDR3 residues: CASSLGQGVNTQYF. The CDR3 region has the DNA TGTGCCAGCAGCTTAGGACAGGGAGTAAATACGCAGTATTTT.

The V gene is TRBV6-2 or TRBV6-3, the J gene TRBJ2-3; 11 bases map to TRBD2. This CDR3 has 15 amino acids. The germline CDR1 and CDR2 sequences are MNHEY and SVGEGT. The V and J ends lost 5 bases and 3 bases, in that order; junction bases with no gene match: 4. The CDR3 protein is CASSLASGGTDTQYF. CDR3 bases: TGTGCCAGCAGTCTGGCTAGCGGGGGGACAGATACGCAGTATTTT.

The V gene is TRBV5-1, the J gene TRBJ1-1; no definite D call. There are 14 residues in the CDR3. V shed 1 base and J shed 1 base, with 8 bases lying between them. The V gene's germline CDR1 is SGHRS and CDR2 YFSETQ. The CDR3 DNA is TGCGCCAGCAGCTTGAGTTCAGGGAACACTGAAGCTTTCTTT. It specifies CASSLSSGNTEAFF.

CDR3 bases: TGTGCCAGCAGCGCGTCCTACTATGGCTACACCTTC. This sequence encodes CASSASYYGYTF. The chain is built from TRBV7-2 and TRBJ1-2, with no clear D. CDR1 is SGHTA and CDR2 is FQGNSA in the germline V gene. The CDR3 totals 12 residues. Trimming took 5 bases from V and 3 from J, leaving 7 bases between them.

In nucleotides, the CDR3 is TGTGCCAGCAGCTCCAACCCCGCCGTAGGGGTCGACGGCTACACCTTC. The encoded protein is CASSSNPAVGVDGYTF. The chain is built from TRBV9 and TRBJ1-2, with D perhaps matching TRBD1 (5 bases). Trimming took 4 bases from V and 8 from J, leaving 24 bases between them. Germline values: CDR1 SGDLS, CDR2 YYNGEE. The length of the CDR3 is 16 residues.

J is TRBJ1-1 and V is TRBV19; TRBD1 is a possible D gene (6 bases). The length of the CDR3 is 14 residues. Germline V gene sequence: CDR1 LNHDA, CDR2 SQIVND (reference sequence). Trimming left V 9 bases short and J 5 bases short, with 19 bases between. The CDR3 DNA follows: TGTGCCAGCGACAGGCGGGGGAGTGGGACTGAAGCTTTCTTT. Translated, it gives CASDRRGSGTEAFF.

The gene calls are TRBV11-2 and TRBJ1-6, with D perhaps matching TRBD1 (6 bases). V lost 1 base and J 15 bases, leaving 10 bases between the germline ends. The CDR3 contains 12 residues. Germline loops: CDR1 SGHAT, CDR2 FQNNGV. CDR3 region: CASSLGGQRLHF. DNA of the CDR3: TGTGCCAGCAGCTTAGGTGGACAGCGCCTCCACTTT.

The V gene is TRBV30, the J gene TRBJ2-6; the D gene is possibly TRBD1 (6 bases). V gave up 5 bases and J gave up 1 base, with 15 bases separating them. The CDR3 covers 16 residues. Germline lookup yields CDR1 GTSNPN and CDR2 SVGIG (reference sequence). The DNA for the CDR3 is TGTGCCTGGGCCTTGGGACACCTGTCTGGGGCCAACGTCCTGACTTTC. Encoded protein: CAWALGHLSGANVLTF.

The CDR3 is CASSHDDREGTEAFF. DNA for the CDR3: TGCGCCAGCAGCCACGACGACAGGGAAGGAACTGAAGCTTTCTTT. The chain combines TRBV4-3 with TRBJ1-1, with 7 nucleotides matching TRBD1. Germline lookup yields CDR1 LGHNA and CDR2 YSLEER. The V gene end was trimmed by 3 bases and the J gene end by 5 bases; junction bases not matched to a gene: 9. The CDR3 is 15 amino acids.

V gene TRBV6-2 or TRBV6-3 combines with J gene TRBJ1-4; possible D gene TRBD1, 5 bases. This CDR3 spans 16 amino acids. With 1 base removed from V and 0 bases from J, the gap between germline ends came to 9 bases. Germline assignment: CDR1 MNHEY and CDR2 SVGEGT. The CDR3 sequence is CASSYLDTSTNEKLFF. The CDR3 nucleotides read TGTGCCAGCAGTTACTTGGACACCTCAACTAATGAAAAACTGTTTTTT.

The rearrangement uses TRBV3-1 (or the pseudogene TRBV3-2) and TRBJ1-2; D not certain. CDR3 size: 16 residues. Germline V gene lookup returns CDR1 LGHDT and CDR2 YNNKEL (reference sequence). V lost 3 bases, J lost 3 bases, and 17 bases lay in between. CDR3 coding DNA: TGTGCCAGCAGCCAGCCCAGGACGGACTCCCACTATGGCTACACCTTC. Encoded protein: CASSQPRTDSHYGYTF.

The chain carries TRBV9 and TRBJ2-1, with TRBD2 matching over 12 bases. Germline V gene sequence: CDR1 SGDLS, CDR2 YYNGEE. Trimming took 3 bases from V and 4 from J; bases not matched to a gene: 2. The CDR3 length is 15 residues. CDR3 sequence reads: CASSAGLAGYNEQFF. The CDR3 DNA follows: TGTGCCAGCAGCGCTGGACTAGCGGGGTACAATGAGCAGTTCTTC. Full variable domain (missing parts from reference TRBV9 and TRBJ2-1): DSGVTQTPKHLITATGQRVTLRCSPRSGDLSVYWYQQSLDQGLQFLIQYYNGEERAKGNILERFSAQQFPDLHSELNLSSLELGDSALYFCASSAGLAGYNEQFFGPGTRLTVL.

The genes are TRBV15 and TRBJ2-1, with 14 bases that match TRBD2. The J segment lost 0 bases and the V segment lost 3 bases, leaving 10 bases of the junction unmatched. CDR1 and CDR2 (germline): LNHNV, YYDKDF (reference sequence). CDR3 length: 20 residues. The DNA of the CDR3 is TGTGCCACCAGCAGTAAAGGACTAGCGGGGGGCCTAGACTCCTACAATGAGCAGTTCTTC. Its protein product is CATSSKGLAGGLDSYNEQFF.

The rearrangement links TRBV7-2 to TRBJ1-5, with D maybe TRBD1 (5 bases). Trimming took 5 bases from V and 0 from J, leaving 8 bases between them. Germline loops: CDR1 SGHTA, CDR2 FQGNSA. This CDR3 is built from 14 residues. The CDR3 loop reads CASSPDISNQPQHF. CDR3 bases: TGTGCCAGCAGCCCGGACATTAGCAATCAGCCCCAGCATTTT.

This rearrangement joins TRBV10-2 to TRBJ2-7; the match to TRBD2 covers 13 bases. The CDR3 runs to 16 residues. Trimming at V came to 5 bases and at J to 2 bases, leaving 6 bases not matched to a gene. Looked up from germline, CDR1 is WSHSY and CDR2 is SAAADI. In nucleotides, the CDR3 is TGCGCCAGCAGTCCTAGGGGGACTAGCGGGACCTACGAGCAGTACTTC. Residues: CASSPRGTSGTYEQYF.

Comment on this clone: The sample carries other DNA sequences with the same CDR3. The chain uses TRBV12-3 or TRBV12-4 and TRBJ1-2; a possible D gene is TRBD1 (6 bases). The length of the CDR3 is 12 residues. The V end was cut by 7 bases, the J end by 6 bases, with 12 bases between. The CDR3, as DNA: TGTGCCAGCACCCAGCGGGGGCATGGCTACACCTTC. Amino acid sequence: CASTQRGHGYTF.

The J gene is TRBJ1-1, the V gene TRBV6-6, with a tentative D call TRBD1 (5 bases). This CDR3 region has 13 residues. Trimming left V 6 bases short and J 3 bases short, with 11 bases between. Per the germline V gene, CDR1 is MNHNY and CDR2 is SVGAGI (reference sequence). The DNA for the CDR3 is TGTGCCAGCAGGGTTCAGGGCGACACTGAAGCTTTCTTT. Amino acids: CASRVQGDTEAFF.

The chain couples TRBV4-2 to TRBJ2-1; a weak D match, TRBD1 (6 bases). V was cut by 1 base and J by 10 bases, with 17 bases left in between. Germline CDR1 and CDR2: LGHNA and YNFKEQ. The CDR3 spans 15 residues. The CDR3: CASSQGDTTGNEQFF. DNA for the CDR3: TGTGCCAGCAGCCAAGGGGACACGACCGGGAACGAGCAGTTCTTC.

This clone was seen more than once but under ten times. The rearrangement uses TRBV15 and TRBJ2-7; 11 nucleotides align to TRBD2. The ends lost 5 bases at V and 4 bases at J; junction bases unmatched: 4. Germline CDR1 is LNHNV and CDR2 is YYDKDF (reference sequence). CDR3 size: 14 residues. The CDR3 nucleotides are TGTGCCACCAGCGTGGCTAGCGGGGGGTACGAGCAGTACTTC. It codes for CATSVASGGYEQYF.

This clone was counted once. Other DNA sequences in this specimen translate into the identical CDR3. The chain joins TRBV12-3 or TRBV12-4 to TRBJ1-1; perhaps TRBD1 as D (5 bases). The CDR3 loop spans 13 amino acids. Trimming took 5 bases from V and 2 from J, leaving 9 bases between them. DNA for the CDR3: TGTGCCAGCAGTAGTGACAGTAACACTGAAGCTTTCTTT. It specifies CASSSDSNTEAFF.

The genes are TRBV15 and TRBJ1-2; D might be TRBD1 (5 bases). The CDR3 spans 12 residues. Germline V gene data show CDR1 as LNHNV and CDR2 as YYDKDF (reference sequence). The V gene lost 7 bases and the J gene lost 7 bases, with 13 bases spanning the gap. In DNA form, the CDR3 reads TGTGCCACCACCGGGGGGAGAAGTGGCTACACCTTC. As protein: CATTGGRSGYTF.

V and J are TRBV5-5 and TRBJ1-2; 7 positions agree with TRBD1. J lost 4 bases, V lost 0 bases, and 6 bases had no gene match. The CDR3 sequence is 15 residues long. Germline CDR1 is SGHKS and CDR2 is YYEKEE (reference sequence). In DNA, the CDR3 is TGTGCCAGCAGCTTGGTGGGACAGACAGGCTATGGCTACACCTTC. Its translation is CASSLVGQTGYGYTF.